The present TCR beta chain was sequenced within a study of T cells in Graves' hyperthyroidism and ophthalmopathy (dated 2019 in TCRdb). Study-level background: Peripheral blood samples were taken at initial diagnosis, before any treatment was given. TCR Vbeta CDR3 sequencing of 120 to 150 peripheral blood samples (approximately 44 ophthalmopathy, 75 hyperthyroidism and approximately 17 progressor patients) is reported in the paper. Once sampling was done, hyperthyroidism patients were given methimazole at a starting dose of 30 mg daily, whereas ophthalmopathy patients were given high-dose intravenous methylprednisolone. To identify TCR V-J signatures that set the groups apart, the researchers used a discovery cohort of 95 to 100 patients, made up of some 41 with Graves' ophthalmopathy and some 55 with stable Graves' hyperthyroidism. The 80 to 100 discovery patients were randomly divided into training and test sets at a 7:3 ratio. Thyroid tissue and blood T-cell repertoires from six Graves' hyperthyroidism patients were also compared in the study. Prospective prediction of ophthalmopathy was tested in an independent validation cohort consisting of some 19 hyperthyroidism patients and around 16 patients who later progressed to ophthalmopathy.

Trimming accounts for 4 bases at V and 4 bases at J, while the number of junction bases matched to no gene is 10. From cysteine to phenylalanine, the CDR3 is 15 amino acids long. Only CDR3 DNA is held: 45 bases, read in frame from base 1. CDR1 and CDR2 are drawn from the germline V gene: SGHRS, YFSETQ. The TCR beta CDR3 regions were amplified from RNA transcripts. The TCR CDR3 was subjected to a first round of RT-PCR using the HTBI primer set and the Qiagen OneStep RT-PCR kit. A second multiplex PCR round built the libraries, followed by size selection and purification. Sequencing of the libraries was done on an Illumina HiSeq2000 using paired-end 100 bp reads. On the study's bioinformatics: SOAPnuke was used to process the raw data, throwing out any read that contained adapters or uncalled bases, had a mean Phred below 15, or lacked an exact constant-primer or identifier match. High-quality paired reads were merged with COPE v1.2.5, and unique nucleotide sequences were defined as clonotypes. MiTCR v1.1 was used to align clonotypes to the IMGT TRBV, TRBD and TRBJ reference segments. Analysis was restricted to V-J combinations with a frequency above 0.0001, which covered over 98% of repertoires. The TCS score was defined as the ratio of F50 (clonal expansion) to E x V (chaos), calculated using BLOSUM62-based TCRdist between CDR3 peptides within each V-J. Welch's t-statistics and random forest reduced roughly 530 V-J features to around 14, which were used in a naive Bayes classifier (R e1071). TCRdb trimmed the raw reads at Q25, called clones with MiXCR and kept productive beta chains. CDR3 protein sequences are deduplicated, and each keeps its most common genes and DNA. For this entry, the V and J calls and clone size follow TCRdb and not the study's own pipeline. The sample table holds about 400,000 distinct CDR3 sequences, of which around 16% were seen once. The top ten clones comprise approximately 7.5% of the sample.

Paper-wide results and their limitations: Most expanded thyroid clonotypes (frequency above 0.001) were also found in blood, which suggests that blood repertoires may mirror thyroid immune responses. Sample size was not statistically predetermined, and blinding of investigators to group allocation was not performed. In validation, the model predicted progression to ophthalmopathy a median of approximately 6.3 months before onset, with roughly 71% sensitivity and roughly 77% specificity. A model built on a 13 V-J signature distinguished ophthalmopathy from stable hyperthyroidism, reaching about 88% sensitivity and 81.08% specificity in cross-validation and 80%/75% in testing.

Stable Graves' hyperthyroidism was defined as the absence of progression to ophthalmopathy over 18 months of follow-up. The hyperthyroidism patients were between 18 and 65 years old and newly diagnosed, with a disease duration of less than 2 months. Any patient with an uncontrolled infection, another autoimmune disease, pregnancy or lactation was excluded. Diagnoses were based on clinical symptoms, serum thyroxine and TRAb, thyroid ultrasound and orbital computed tomography. Ficoll-Paque density gradient centrifugation was used to isolate PBMCs from about 9 ml of fresh peripheral blood. Total RNA was extracted using Trizol reagent, and RNA quality was assessed on an Agilent 2100 Bioanalyzer. This clonotype was recorded many times. It lacks a known antigen. No clone much larger than this one lies a single base away; base qualities are absent.

The sequenced sample consisted of blood. The rearranged chain carries TRBV5-1 and TRBJ1-1, with 7 middle bases fitting TRBD1. The source of this sequence is a woman younger than 35 with Graves' hyperthyroidism. The CDR3 corresponds to CASSELGGAGTEAFF. DNA sequence: TGCGCCAGCAGCGAACTAGGGGGCGCCGGCACTGAAGCTTTCTTT.